These 20 T cell receptor beta chains share one sample of origin, sequenced in a study of OX40 agonist ivuxolimab in advanced cancers. The data were produced by immunoSEQ multiplex PCR, yet TCRdb's version contains in-frame clones alone and is incomplete. The sample gives fewer than 20,000 clones, roughly 78% of which show up once; 25% to 40% is in the top ten. Sequenced here: CD4+ or CD8+ T cells sorted from blood, sampled in a trial of the OX40 agonist ivuxolimab. Source of these receptors: an adult with an advanced solid tumor such as melanoma, head and neck, liver or kidney cancer.

This clone was observed once. V usage is TRBV5-1 and J usage is TRBJ1-2, with 9 bases lining up with TRBD1. This CDR3 comprises 18 residues. Looked up from germline, CDR1 is SGHRS and CDR2 is YFSETQ. V dropped 2 bases and J dropped 2; count of bases not matched to a gene: 13. The CDR3 DNA reads TGCGCCAGCAGCTTTAATCCGGGACAGGGTAGAGGAAACTATGGCTACACCTTC. It translates to CASSFNPGQGRGNYGYTF.

V and J are TRBV7-2 and TRBJ1-1; D is possibly TRBD1 (5 bases). Germline V gene data show CDR1 as SGHTA and CDR2 as FQGNSA. This CDR3 contains 17 residues. V gave up 5 bases and J gave up 0 bases, with 19 bases separating them. Written as DNA, the CDR3 is TGTGCCAGCAGCCCGATGGGTGGGCAGGGAATGAACACTGAAGCTTTCTTT. Translating it yields CASSPMGGQGMNTEAFF.

The V and J genes are TRBV29-1 and TRBJ1-2; a weak D match, TRBD1 (5 bases). With 4 bases removed from V and 4 bases from J, the gap between germline ends came to 13 bases. From germline, CDR1 is SQVTM and CDR2 ANQGSEA. The length of the CDR3 is 13 residues. The CDR3 reads CSVVFQGGYGYTF. In DNA form, the CDR3 reads TGCAGCGTTGTCTTCCAGGGTGGCTATGGCTACACCTTC.

The chain carries TRBV7-2 and TRBJ2-1; D is possibly TRBD1 (5 bases). CDR1 is SGHTA, CDR2 FQGNSA, per germline. V lost 1 base and J 4 bases, leaving 14 bases between the germline ends. This CDR3 comprises 16 residues. The DNA for the CDR3 is TGTGCCAGCAGCTTAGATAGTCAGGGATTTTACAATGAGCAGTTCTTC. This codes for CASSLDSQGFYNEQFF.

The rearrangement links TRBV7-3 to TRBJ2-2, with 7 positions matching TRBD1. The CDR3 is 16 residues long. V lost 0 bases to trimming and J lost 0 bases; unmatched junction nucleotides: 1. Germline V gene sequence: CDR1 SGHTA, CDR2 FQGTGA. The CDR3 loop is CASSLTGTANTGELFF. For the CDR3, the DNA is TGTGCCAGCAGCTTAACCGGGACAGCGAACACCGGGGAGCTGTTTTTT.

The chain is built from TRBV4-1 and TRBJ2-3, with 13 bases aligning to TRBD2. CDR1 MGHRA and CDR2 YSYEKL come from the germline V gene. With 3 bases clipped from V and 5 bases from J, the junction kept 5 bases outside the gene matches. CDR3 length equals 16 residues. This chain's CDR3 is CASSQGTSGGEDTQYF. The CDR3 DNA reads as TGCGCCAGCAGCCAGGGTACTAGCGGGGGGGAAGATACGCAGTATTTT.

The chain recombines TRBV4-2 with TRBJ2-5; D may be TRBD1 (5 bases). The germline CDR1 and CDR2 sequences are LGHNA and YNFKEQ. The CDR3 loop spans 14 amino acids. Trimming left V 0 bases short and J 1 base short, with 6 bases between. The CDR3 coding sequence is TGTGCCAGCAGCCAAGAGGACACCCAAGAGACCCAGTACTTC. Its protein product is CASSQEDTQETQYF.

This chain joins TRBV4-3 and TRBJ1-1; 7 positions match TRBD1. V was pared by 7 bases and J by 3 bases, with 8 bases of the junction left unmatched. This CDR3 is 14 amino acids long. Germline V gene sequence: CDR1 LGHNA, CDR2 YSLEER. The CDR3 sequence: CASTLVTGDTEAFF. CDR3 coding DNA: TGCGCCAGCACCTTGGTCACAGGGGACACTGAAGCTTTCTTT.

The chain employs TRBV2 and TRBJ2-3; 9 nucleotides match TRBD2. Germline CDR1 is SNHLY and CDR2 is FYNNEI. The CDR3 covers 18 residues. With V trimmed by 8 bases and J by 0 bases, 15 bases remained unmatched. The CDR3 bases are TGTGCCAGCGGATCAACTAGCGGGCTTTCAACTAGCACAGATACGCAGTATTTT. Its protein product is CASGSTSGLSTSTDTQYF.

This chain links TRBV7-8 with TRBJ2-3; 8 bases fit TRBD2. This CDR3 is 14 amino acids long. CDR1 and CDR2 from the germline V gene are SGHVS and FQNEAQ. V was pared by 10 bases and J by 6 bases, with 12 bases of the junction left unmatched. DNA of the CDR3: TGTGCCACCTCGCTAGCGGGTTCTGATGATACGCAGTATTTT. Translating it yields CATSLAGSDDTQYF.

The chain joins TRBV2 to TRBJ1-1, with 8 bases lining up with TRBD1. V was pared by 0 bases and J by 0 bases, with 3 bases of the junction left unmatched. This CDR3 region has 16 residues. Per the germline V gene, CDR1 is SNHLY and CDR2 is FYNNEI. This CDR3 reads CASSEARTGLNTEAFF. The CDR3, as DNA: TGTGCCAGCAGTGAAGCGCGGACAGGGCTGAACACTGAAGCTTTCTTT.

About this clone: At one end, the junction sequence differs from germline, possibly due to a read error. The rearrangement joins TRBV7-9 to TRBJ2-7, with D unclear. From germline, CDR1 is SEHNR and CDR2 FQNEAQ (reference sequence). The CDR3 runs 13 residues. CDR3 bases: TGTGCCAGCAGCTTCGTCCTCTCCAACGAGCAGTACTTC. Its protein product is CASSFVLSNEQYF.

This clone has more than one count but fewer than ten. The chain links TRBV11-2 to TRBJ2-7, with D perhaps matching TRBD1 (5 bases). Per germline, CDR1 SGHAT and CDR2 FQNNGV. CDR3 length equals 12 residues. V gave up 5 bases and J gave up 6 bases, with 11 bases separating them. The CDR3 DNA follows: TGTGCCAGCAGCCCCCAGGGCTTCGAGCAGTACTTC. Amino acid sequence: CASSPQGFEQYF.

This clone was seen only a few times. The chain links TRBV19 to TRBJ1-1; no firm D call. CDR3 size: 13 residues. Germline values: CDR1 LNHDA, CDR2 SQIVND (reference sequence). V gave up 5 bases and J gave up 5 bases, with 12 bases separating them. CDR3 coding DNA: TGTGCCAGTAGTCTACAGACCGGGACTGAAGCTTTCTTT. Translated, it gives CASSLQTGTEAFF.

CDR3 coding DNA: TGTGCCACCAGCCGCGGGACAGCAGGGGAAACTGAAGCTTTCTTT. Translated, it gives CATSRGTAGETEAFF. The rearrangement uses TRBV15 and TRBJ1-1; 7 bases fit TRBD1. The trim removed 5 bases at V and 5 bases at J, leaving 11 bases unmatched. The germline gives CDR1 LNHNV, CDR2 YYDKDF (reference sequence). CDR3 length: 15 residues.

The rearrangement uses TRBV19 and TRBJ2-3; 9 bases are a match to TRBD2. V trimming: 3 bases; J trimming: 5 bases; junction bases outside the gene matches: 6. This CDR3 region has 15 residues. Germline V lookup: CDR1 LNHDA, CDR2 SQIVND (reference sequence). The CDR3 nucleotides are TGTGCCAGTAGTATGGTAGCGGGGGCCGTAGATACGCAGTATTTT. Encoded protein: CASSMVAGAVDTQYF.

This clone came up a few times. The J gene is TRBJ1-2, the V gene TRBV27; unclear D gene. This CDR3 comprises 13 residues. V dropped 6 bases and J dropped 2 bases, with 10 bases sitting between them. Germline V lookup: CDR1 MNHEY, CDR2 SMNVEV (reference sequence). The CDR3 is CASSAALNYGYTF. CDR3 nucleotide sequence: TGTGCCAGCAGCGCCGCTTTAAACTATGGCTACACCTTC.

The chain combines TRBV2 with TRBJ1-1; 7 nucleotides align to TRBD1. The CDR3 runs 12 residues. Germline V gives CDR1 SNHLY, CDR2 FYNNEI. Trimming at V came to 6 bases and at J to 11 bases, leaving 9 bases not matched to a gene. DNA of the CDR3: TGTGCCAGCAGGGGGACAGTGGAGTCGGCTTTCTTT. It specifies CASRGTVESAFF.

In this sample, this clone turned up once. The chain carries TRBV4-1 and TRBJ2-2; 9 bases map to TRBD2. The CDR3 consists of 15 residues. With 4 bases clipped from V and 5 bases from J, the junction kept 5 bases outside the gene matches. Looked up from germline, CDR1 is MGHRA and CDR2 is YSYEKL. The CDR3 spells CASSRLAGATGELFF. CDR3 coding DNA: TGCGCCAGCAGCCGTTTAGCGGGGGCTACCGGGGAGCTGTTTTTT.

The CDR3 DNA reads TGTGCCAGCAGCATCACGGAAGGCCACGAGCAGTACTTC. Protein sequence: CASSITEGHEQYF. The chain employs TRBV6-1 and TRBJ2-7; unclear D gene. CDR1 MNHNS and CDR2 SASEGT come from the germline V gene. This CDR3 contains 13 residues. Trimming took 6 bases from V and 5 from J, leaving 14 bases between them.